These 10 T cell receptor beta chains share one sample of origin, sequenced in a study of shared clonotypes between healthy human individuals. Sequenced by immunoSEQ multiplex PCR; TCRdb stores in-frame clones only, minus some. The sample includes roughly 1,500,000 clones, 95% to 99% of them seen just once. What was sequenced was naive CD4+ T cells sorted from blood. Subset given: CD45RA+ positively selected. The source is a man aged 25-45 years in good health.

Details on this clone: This specimen includes other DNA sequences encoding the same CDR3. The rearrangement joins TRBV6-5 to TRBJ2-1; D ambiguous. Germline lookup yields CDR1 MNHEY and CDR2 SVGAGI. The CDR3 runs to 13 residues. V dropped 2 bases and J dropped 5 bases, with 7 bases sitting between them. DNA for the CDR3: TGTGCCAGCAGTTACGGAAGAAACAATGAGCAGTTCTTC. Translation gives CASSYGRNNEQFF.

The chain couples TRBV19 to TRBJ2-3; D unresolved. V dropped 6 bases and J dropped 4 bases, with 5 bases sitting between them. Germline lookup yields CDR1 LNHDA and CDR2 SQIVND (reference sequence). The CDR3 sequence is 11 residues long. Here the CDR3 DNA reads TGTGCCAGTAGCCTCGCAGATACGCAGTATTTT. It codes for CASSLADTQYF. Full variable domain (remainder filled in from reference TRBV19 and TRBJ2-3): DGGITQSPKYLFRKEGQNVTLSCEQNLNHDAMYWYRQDPGQGLRLIYYSQIVNDFQKGDIAEGYSVSREKKESFPLTVTSAQKNPTAFYLCASSLADTQYFGPGTRLTVL.

This chain joins TRBV19 and TRBJ1-5; D is ambiguous. The V end was cut by 3 bases, the J end by 2 bases, with 11 bases between. Germline CDR1 LNHDA, CDR2 SQIVND (reference sequence). CDR3 length equals 15 residues. The CDR3 coding sequence is TGTGCCAGTAGTATCACTGGTTACGGCAATCAGCCCCAGCATTTT. Amino acid sequence: CASSITGYGNQPQHF. The entire variable domain, with the rest obtained from reference TRBV19 and TRBJ1-5, is as follows: DGGITQSPKYLFRKEGQNVTLSCEQNLNHDAMYWYRQDPGQGLRLIYYSQIVNDFQKGDIAEGYSVSREKKESFPLTVTSAQKNPTAFYLCASSITGYGNQPQHFGDGTRLSIL.

This chain joins TRBV9 and TRBJ2-3; unclear D gene. Germline-derived CDR1 and CDR2 are SGDLS and YYNGEE. V was trimmed by 0 bases and J by 2 bases, leaving 16 bases between them. The CDR3 has 17 amino acids. The CDR3 reads CASSVALFGGPTDTQYF. The CDR3 DNA is TGTGCCAGCAGCGTAGCTTTGTTCGGTGGCCCCACAGATACGCAGTATTTT.

The chain recombines TRBV5-1 with TRBJ2-1, with TRBD2 identical over 10 bases. The CDR3 has 15 amino acids. V was pared by 5 bases and J by 4 bases, with 6 bases of the junction left unmatched. Germline V CDR1 and CDR2: SGHRS, YFSETQ. The CDR3 nucleotides are TGCGCCAGCAGGCCGACTAGCGGGCAATACAATGAGCAGTTCTTC. The encoded protein is CASRPTSGQYNEQFF.

The chain recombines TRBV7-3 with TRBJ2-2; TRBD2 aligns across 7 bases. J gave up 5 bases and V 2 bases, and 8 bases lay outside the gene matches. The CDR3 has 16 residues. Germline CDR1 is SGHTA and CDR2 is FQGTGA. This CDR3 reads CASSLSAGAGTGELFF. CDR3 sequence (DNA): TGTGCCAGCAGCTTATCTGCGGGAGCAGGGACCGGGGAGCTGTTTTTT. Using reference TRBV7-3 and TRBJ2-2 for the parts outside the CDR3, the full variable domain is GAGVSQTPSNKVTEKGKYVELRCDPISGHTALYWYRQSLGQGPEFLIYFQGTGAADDSGLPNDRFFAVRPEGSVSTLKIQRTERGDSAVYLCASSLSAGAGTGELFFGEGSRLTVL.

This clone was seen only once. This chain connects TRBV18 to TRBJ2-1; 7 bases fit TRBD1. Germline lookup yields CDR1 KGHSH and CDR2 LQKENI. Trimming cost V 1 base and J 10 bases; bases outside gene matches: 10. This CDR3 spans 15 amino acids. CDR3 in DNA: TGTGCCAGCTCACCACTTGGACAGGCGGTATTCGAGCAGTTCTTC. This translates into CASSPLGQAVFEQFF.

The chain uses TRBV6-5 and TRBJ2-2, with 8 positions matching TRBD1. J lost 4 bases, V lost 4 bases, and 5 bases had no gene match. CDR1 is MNHEY, CDR2 SVGAGI, per germline. The CDR3 has 15 residues. The CDR3 nucleotides read TGTGCCAGCAGTTCCCAGGGGGCGGTCACCGGGGAGCTGTTTTTT. Encoded protein: CASSSQGAVTGELFF.

This clone has just one count. The rearrangement uses TRBV9 and TRBJ1-2; 12 bases are shared with TRBD1. With 5 bases clipped from V and 4 bases from J, the junction kept 3 bases outside the gene matches. The length of the CDR3 is 14 residues. Germline lookup yields CDR1 SGDLS and CDR2 YYNGEE. The chain's CDR3 is CASSGTGGGYGYTF. DNA for the CDR3: TGTGCCAGCAGTGGGACAGGGGGCGGCTATGGCTACACCTTC. The full variable domain, completed using reference TRBV9 and TRBJ1-2, is DSGVTQTPKHLITATGQRVTLRCSPRSGDLSVYWYQQSLDQGLQFLIQYYNGEERAKGNILERFSAQQFPDLHSELNLSSLELGDSALYFCASSGTGGGYGYTFGSGTRLTVV.

The chain couples TRBV5-8 to TRBJ2-2; 8 positions agree with TRBD1. The CDR3 consists of 15 residues. V lost 4 bases to trimming and J lost 4 bases; unmatched junction nucleotides: 6. Germline CDR1 reads SGHTS; CDR2 reads YDEGEE. Written as DNA, the CDR3 is TGTGCCAGCAGCCCTGACAGGGGCGCCACCGGGGAGCTGTTTTTT. Translated, it gives CASSPDRGATGELFF. Full variable domain (outside the CDR3, taken from reference TRBV5-8 and TRBJ2-2): EAGVTQSPTHLIKTRGQQATLRCSPISGHTSVYWYQQALGLGLQFLLWYDEGEERNRGNFPPRFSGRQFPNYSSELNVNALELEDSALYLCASSPDRGATGELFFGEGSRLTVL.